Listed below are T cell receptor beta chains from one sample, sequenced in a study of vaccination effects on CD4 cells after COVID-19. Libraries were prepared by immunoSEQ multiplex PCR; TCRdb keeps only in-frame clonotypes and omits some of them. The sample carries about 45,000 clones, roughly 65% recorded once. These receptors' antigens are unknown. Sample: CD4+ T cells from PBMCs cultured with a peptide pool, taken before COVID-19 vaccination. These receptor sequences come from a human donor who had a prior SARS-CoV-2 infection. Both conserved end residues are part of each CDR3. Fields, in order: V gene, D gene, clone size, J gene, CDR3 protein, CDR3 DNA. A D gene is named only where the DNA matches it firmly. The size field is filled for only some rows; it gives once, few, many or a size class.

v_call: TRBV27
d_call: TRBD2
clone_size: .
j_call: TRBJ2-2
cdr3_aa: CATRDIHGGATGELFF
cdr3_nt: TGTGCCACCCGGGACATTCACGGGGGGGCCACCGGGGAGCTGTTTTTT

v_call: TRBV5-1
d_call: TRBD1
clone_size: .
j_call: TRBJ1-2
cdr3_aa: CASGAGGQELYGYTF
cdr3_nt: TGCGCCAGCGGAGCTGGGGGACAGGAATTGTATGGCTACACCTTC

v_call: TRBV3-1/TRBV3-2
d_call: .
clone_size: .
j_call: TRBJ2-3
cdr3_aa: CASRGGSTDTQYF
cdr3_nt: TGTGCCAGCAGGGGCGGGAGCACAGATACGCAGTATTTT

v_call: TRBV4-3
d_call: .
clone_size: .
j_call: TRBJ1-5
cdr3_aa: CASSQAPYNQPQHF
cdr3_nt: TGCGCCAGCAGCCAAGCCCCTTATAATCAGCCCCAGCATTTT

v_call: TRBV28
d_call: .
clone_size: .
j_call: TRBJ2-7
cdr3_aa: CASRPFMVGLKIIYEQYF
cdr3_nt: TGTGCCAGCAGGCCCTTCATGGTCGGACTTAAAATAATCTACGAGCAGTACTTC

v_call: TRBV29-1
d_call: .
clone_size: .
j_call: TRBJ2-1
cdr3_aa: CSVGDYYNEQFF
cdr3_nt: TGCAGCGTTGGGGATTACTACAATGAGCAGTTCTTC

v_call: TRBV5-1
d_call: .
clone_size: .
j_call: TRBJ2-1
cdr3_aa: CASSLVLSSSYNEQFF
cdr3_nt: TGCGCCAGCAGCTTGGTTCTGTCTTCCTCCTACAATGAGCAGTTCTTC

v_call: TRBV2
d_call: .
clone_size: once
j_call: TRBJ2-4
cdr3_aa: CASSREGLDRAKNIQYF
cdr3_nt: TGTGCCAGCTCCCGCGAAGGCCTTGATAGAGCCAAAAACATTCAGTACTTC

v_call: TRBV18
d_call: .
clone_size: .
j_call: TRBJ1-3
cdr3_aa: CASSPGRSSGNTIYF
cdr3_nt: TGTGCCAGCTCACCGGGGCGTAGCTCTGGAAACACCATATATTTT

v_call: TRBV7-2
d_call: .
clone_size: .
j_call: TRBJ1-2
cdr3_aa: CASSFLSGVGGYTF
cdr3_nt: TGTGCCAGCAGCTTCCTTTCAGGGGTGGGTGGCTACACCTTC

v_call: TRBV18
d_call: TRBD2
clone_size: .
j_call: TRBJ2-5
cdr3_aa: CASSTGLAETQYF
cdr3_nt: TGTGCCAGCTCAACGGGACTAGCGGAGACCCAGTACTTC

v_call: TRBV9
d_call: .
clone_size: .
j_call: TRBJ2-1
cdr3_aa: CASSVRSTEGNEQFF
cdr3_nt: TGTGCCAGCAGCGTAAGGAGTACTGAGGGCAATGAGCAGTTCTTC

v_call: TRBV2
d_call: TRBD2
clone_size: .
j_call: TRBJ2-2
cdr3_aa: CASSPSGRARPGELFF
cdr3_nt: TGTGCCAGCAGTCCTAGCGGGAGGGCCCGTCCCGGGGAGCTGTTTTTT

v_call: TRBV10-3
d_call: TRBD2
clone_size: .
j_call: TRBJ2-3
cdr3_aa: CAISVVWLAGRTDTQYF
cdr3_nt: TGTGCCATCAGTGTGGTCTGGTTAGCGGGACGCACAGATACGCAGTATTTT

v_call: TRBV5-4
d_call: TRBD1
clone_size: .
j_call: TRBJ2-5
cdr3_aa: CASSLTGQGAQYF
cdr3_nt: TGTGCCAGCAGCTTGACAGGACAGGGGGCCCAGTACTTC

v_call: TRBV30
d_call: TRBD2
clone_size: .
j_call: TRBJ2-1
cdr3_aa: CAWRRPAGVYNEQFF
cdr3_nt: TGTGCCTGGAGACGGCCAGCGGGAGTCTACAATGAGCAGTTCTTC

v_call: TRBV4-2
d_call: TRBD2
clone_size: .
j_call: TRBJ2-4
cdr3_aa: CASSQAASGRGLLAKNIQYF
cdr3_nt: TGTGCCAGCAGCCAAGCGGCCAGCGGGAGGGGTCTTTTAGCCAAAAACATTCAGTACTTC

v_call: TRBV9
d_call: .
clone_size: .
j_call: TRBJ2-7
cdr3_aa: CASSPQLSSYEQYF
cdr3_nt: TGTGCCAGCAGCCCACAACTCAGCTCCTACGAGCAGTACTTC

v_call: TRBV3-1/TRBV3-2
d_call: TRBD1
clone_size: once
j_call: TRBJ2-7
cdr3_aa: CASSLVTGREQYF
cdr3_nt: TGTGCCAGCAGCCTCGTGACAGGGCGCGAGCAGTACTTC

v_call: TRBV6-5
d_call: TRBD1
clone_size: .
j_call: TRBJ2-7
cdr3_aa: CASSPGQAEMEQYF
cdr3_nt: TGTGCCAGCAGTCCCGGACAGGCGGAGATGGAGCAGTACTTC

v_call: TRBV18
d_call: .
clone_size: .
j_call: TRBJ2-3
cdr3_aa: CASSAGSDTQYF
cdr3_nt: TGTGCCAGCTCCGCCGGGTCAGATACGCAGTATTTT

v_call: TRBV19
d_call: .
clone_size: few
j_call: TRBJ2-2
cdr3_aa: CASRSRGTGLYTGELFF
cdr3_nt: TGTGCCAGTAGATCGCGGGGGACAGGTCTTTACACCGGGGAGCTGTTTTTT

v_call: TRBV5-4
d_call: .
clone_size: .
j_call: TRBJ2-5
cdr3_aa: CASSLRDPGETQYF
cdr3_nt: TGTGCCAGCAGCTTGAGGGACCCAGGGGAGACCCAGTACTTC

v_call: TRBV19
d_call: TRBD2
clone_size: .
j_call: TRBJ2-1
cdr3_aa: CASSISRLAAYNEQFF
cdr3_nt: TGTGCCAGTAGTATATCAAGACTAGCGGCCTACAATGAGCAGTTCTTC

v_call: TRBV27
d_call: .
clone_size: few
j_call: TRBJ2-1
cdr3_aa: CASRGTFYNEQFF
cdr3_nt: TGTGCCAGCAGAGGGACATTCTACAATGAGCAGTTCTTC

v_call: TRBV7-2
d_call: TRBD1
clone_size: .
j_call: TRBJ2-7
cdr3_aa: CASSSRTGGHYEQYF
cdr3_nt: TGTGCCAGCAGCTCCCGGACAGGGGGACACTACGAGCAGTACTTC

v_call: TRBV6-6
d_call: TRBD1
clone_size: .
j_call: TRBJ2-5
cdr3_aa: CASSYSGRQGVETQYF
cdr3_nt: TGTGCCAGCAGTTACTCTGGCCGACAGGGGGTAGAGACCCAGTACTTC

v_call: TRBV7-2
d_call: .
clone_size: .
j_call: TRBJ2-2
cdr3_aa: CASSPGHLTGELFF
cdr3_nt: TGTGCCAGCAGTCCTGGACACCTCACCGGGGAGCTGTTTTTT

v_call: TRBV7-2
d_call: TRBD2
clone_size: .
j_call: TRBJ2-3
cdr3_aa: CASRIAGTQYF
cdr3_nt: TGTGCCAGCAGAATAGCGGGGACGCAGTATTTT

v_call: TRBV24-1
d_call: TRBD2
clone_size: few
j_call: TRBJ2-7
cdr3_aa: CATSAPTSGGMYEQYF
cdr3_nt: TGTGCCACCAGTGCCCCGACTAGCGGGGGCATGTACGAGCAGTACTTC

v_call: TRBV28
d_call: .
clone_size: once
j_call: TRBJ2-6
cdr3_aa: CASTKDNSGANVLTF
cdr3_nt: TGTGCCAGCACCAAGGACAACTCTGGGGCCAACGTCCTGACTTTC

v_call: TRBV6-5
d_call: TRBD1
clone_size: .
j_call: TRBJ1-5
cdr3_aa: CASRQTGGNQPQHF
cdr3_nt: TGTGCCAGCCGACAGACAGGGGGCAATCAGCCCCAGCATTTT

v_call: TRBV3-1/TRBV3-2
d_call: .
clone_size: .
j_call: TRBJ2-7
cdr3_aa: CASSPTASSYEQYF
cdr3_nt: TGTGCCAGCAGCCCTACAGCGAGCTCCTACGAGCAGTACTTC

v_call: TRBV5-1
d_call: TRBD2
clone_size: .
j_call: TRBJ2-3
cdr3_aa: CASSRTSGGAGDTQYF
cdr3_nt: TGCGCCAGCAGCCGGACTAGCGGGGGGGCCGGAGATACGCAGTATTTT

v_call: TRBV6-1
d_call: .
clone_size: .
j_call: TRBJ2-7
cdr3_aa: CASSPVSYEQYF
cdr3_nt: TGTGCCAGCAGCCCCGTCTCCTACGAGCAGTACTTC

v_call: TRBV18
d_call: .
clone_size: .
j_call: TRBJ2-7
cdr3_aa: CASSPPPAGTYEQYF
cdr3_nt: TGTGCCAGCTCACCACCGCCGGCAGGTACCTACGAGCAGTACTTC

v_call: TRBV7-2
d_call: .
clone_size: few
j_call: TRBJ2-3
cdr3_aa: CASRLGIAGTDTQYF
cdr3_nt: TGTGCCAGCAGGCTCGGGATAGCCGGGACAGATACGCAGTATTTT

v_call: TRBV1
d_call: .
clone_size: .
j_call: TRBJ1-5
cdr3_aa: CTSSPILHGAGVNQPQHF
cdr3_nt: TGCACCAGCAGCCCAATATTACATGGCGCAGGGGTAAATCAGCCCCAGCATTTT

v_call: TRBV19
d_call: TRBD1
clone_size: .
j_call: TRBJ1-5
cdr3_aa: CASSTRTGMGQPQHF
cdr3_nt: TGTGCCAGTAGTACCCGGACAGGAATGGGTCAGCCCCAGCATTTT

v_call: TRBV18
d_call: .
clone_size: .
j_call: TRBJ2-3
cdr3_aa: CASSPTATDTQYF
cdr3_nt: TGTGCCAGCTCACCGACAGCGACAGATACGCAGTATTTT

v_call: TRBV20-1
d_call: TRBD1
clone_size: few
j_call: TRBJ2-1
cdr3_aa: CSASMGQGRNEQFF
cdr3_nt: TGCAGTGCTAGTATGGGACAGGGGAGGAATGAGCAGTTCTTC

v_call: TRBV5-1
d_call: TRBD1
clone_size: .
j_call: TRBJ2-7
cdr3_aa: CASSPGTAFEEQYF
cdr3_nt: TGCGCCAGCAGCCCCGGGACAGCTTTTGAGGAGCAGTACTTC

v_call: TRBV19
d_call: .
clone_size: few
j_call: TRBJ1-5
cdr3_aa: CASESGPYSNQPQHF
cdr3_nt: TGTGCCTCCGAAAGCGGCCCTTATAGCAATCAGCCCCAGCATTTT

v_call: TRBV25-1
d_call: .
clone_size: .
j_call: TRBJ1-1
cdr3_aa: CASSPGLWGAFF
cdr3_nt: TGTGCCAGCAGTCCGGGACTTTGGGGAGCTTTCTTT